These 9 T cell receptor beta chains came from one sample sequenced in a study of blood T cell repertoires in COVID-19. Sequencing was performed with immunoSEQ multiplex PCR; in TCRdb, only in-frame clones are kept and a portion is missing. The table shows more than 300,000 clones, with 90% to 95% occurring only once. The sequenced material came from PBMCs or T cells enriched from blood (not recorded which). These receptors were taken from a woman aged 25 to 45 who had been exposed to COVID-19.

The chain recombines TRBV19 with TRBJ1-3, with a possible D match to TRBD1 (6 bases). Trimming took 8 bases from V and 0 from J, leaving 11 bases between them. The CDR3 is 14 amino acids. Germline V gene sequence: CDR1 LNHDA, CDR2 SQIVND (reference sequence). In nucleotides, the CDR3 is TGTGCCAGTGCGACAGGCGCCTCTGGAAACACCATATATTTT. Protein: CASATGASGNTIYF.

The chain links TRBV19 to TRBJ2-7, with 10 bases identical to TRBD1. Trimming cost V 6 bases and J 4 bases; bases outside gene matches: 6. This CDR3 is built from 14 residues. The germline gives CDR1 LNHDA, CDR2 SQIVND (reference sequence). The CDR3, as DNA: TGTGCCAGTAGCCCAGACAGGGGGCGTTACGAGCAGTACTTC. Translated, it gives CASSPDRGRYEQYF.

J is TRBJ2-7 and V is TRBV5-1; 8 nucleotides match TRBD1. V was pared by 4 bases and J by 0 bases, with 9 bases of the junction left unmatched. Germline-derived CDR1 and CDR2 are SGHRS and YFSETQ. The CDR3 spans 16 residues. CDR3 in amino acids: CASSPTTGASSYEQYF. The DNA of the CDR3 is TGCGCCAGCAGCCCAACGACAGGGGCCAGCTCCTACGAGCAGTACTTC.

V gene TRBV3-1 (or the pseudogene TRBV3-2) combines with J gene TRBJ2-7; D is unclear. Germline V CDR1 and CDR2: LGHDT, YNNKEL (reference sequence). The CDR3 loop spans 12 amino acids. With 2 bases removed from V and 5 bases from J, the gap between germline ends came to 7 bases. DNA for the CDR3: TGTGCCAGCAGCCAACTCCGGGACGAGCAGTACTTC. It yields the protein CASSQLRDEQYF.

This clone has only one observation. This chain joins TRBV25-1 and TRBJ1-2, with 8 bases aligning to TRBD1. The length of the CDR3 is 14 residues. J lost 4 bases, V lost 6 bases, and 7 bases had no gene match. CDR1 is MGHDK, CDR2 SYGVNS, per germline. CDR3 in DNA: TGTGCCAGCAGCGACACAGGGGGGGTCTATGGCTACACCTTC. Its protein is CASSDTGGVYGYTF.

The V gene is TRBV13, the J gene TRBJ1-1; perhaps TRBD1 as D (5 bases). The V and J ends lost 5 bases and 1 base respectively, with 11 bases between them. This CDR3 contains 14 residues. Germline V gives CDR1 PRHDT, CDR2 FYEKMQ (reference sequence). This CDR3 is CASSKITGNTEAFF. In DNA, the CDR3 is TGTGCCAGCAGCAAGATTACAGGGAACACTGAAGCTTTCTTT.

The genes are TRBV5-4 and TRBJ2-7; 13 bases align to TRBD2. Trimming cost V 2 bases and J 5 bases; bases outside gene matches: 4. This CDR3 comprises 15 residues. Germline V gene data show CDR1 as SGHNT and CDR2 as YYREEE (reference sequence). CDR3 sequence (DNA): TGTGCCAGCAGCTTCGGACTAGCGGGGGATGACGAGCAGTACTTC. Translated, it gives CASSFGLAGDDEQYF.

J is TRBJ2-3 and V is TRBV5-4, with D unresolved. Germline-derived CDR1 and CDR2 are SGHNT and YYREEE (reference sequence). This CDR3 is 13 amino acids long. V was trimmed by 4 bases and J by 5 bases, leaving 11 bases between them. In nucleotides, the CDR3 is TGTGCCAGCAGCCTGGCCCCGGGAGATACGCAGTATTTT. Translating gives CASSLAPGDTQYF.

The rearrangement joins TRBV18 to TRBJ2-3; weak D call: TRBD1 (6 bases). The V and J ends lost 3 bases and 0 bases respectively, with 10 bases between them. The germline gives CDR1 KGHSH, CDR2 LQKENI. There are 15 residues in the CDR3. CDR3 amino acids: CASSPLGGSTDTQYF. The CDR3 coding sequence is TGTGCCAGCTCACCCTTAGGGGGTAGCACAGATACGCAGTATTTT.